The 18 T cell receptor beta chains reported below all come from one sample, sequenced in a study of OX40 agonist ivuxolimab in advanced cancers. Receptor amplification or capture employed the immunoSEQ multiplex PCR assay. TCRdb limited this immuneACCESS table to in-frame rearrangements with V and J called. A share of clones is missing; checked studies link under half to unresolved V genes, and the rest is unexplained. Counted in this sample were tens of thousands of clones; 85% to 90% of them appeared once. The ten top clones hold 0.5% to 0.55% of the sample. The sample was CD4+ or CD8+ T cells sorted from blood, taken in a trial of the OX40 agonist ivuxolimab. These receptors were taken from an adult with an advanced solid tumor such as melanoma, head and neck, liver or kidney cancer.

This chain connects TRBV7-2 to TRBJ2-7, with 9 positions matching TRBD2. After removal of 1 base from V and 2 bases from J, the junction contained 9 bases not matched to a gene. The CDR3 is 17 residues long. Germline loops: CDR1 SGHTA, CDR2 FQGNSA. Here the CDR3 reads CASSLDGGAGGTYEQYF. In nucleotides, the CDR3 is TGTGCCAGCAGCTTAGACGGCGGAGCGGGAGGCACCTACGAGCAGTACTTC. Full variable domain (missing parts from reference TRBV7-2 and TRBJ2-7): GAGVSQSPSNKVTEKGKDVELRCDPISGHTALYWYRQSLGQGLEFLIYFQGNSAPDKSGLPSDRFSAERTGGSVSTLTIQRTQQEDSAVYLCASSLDGGAGGTYEQYFGPGTRLTVT.

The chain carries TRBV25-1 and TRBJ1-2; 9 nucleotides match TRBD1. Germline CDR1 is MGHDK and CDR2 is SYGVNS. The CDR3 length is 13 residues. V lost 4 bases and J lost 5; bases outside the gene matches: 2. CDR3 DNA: TGTGCCAGCAGTGCCGGACAGGGGTATGGCTACACCTTC. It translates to CASSAGQGYGYTF.

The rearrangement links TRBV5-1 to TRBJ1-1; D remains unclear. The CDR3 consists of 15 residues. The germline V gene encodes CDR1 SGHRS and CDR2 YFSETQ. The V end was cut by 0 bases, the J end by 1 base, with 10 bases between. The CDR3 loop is CASSLAVGSNTEAFF. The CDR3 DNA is TGCGCCAGCAGCTTGGCAGTGGGGTCGAACACTGAAGCTTTCTTT.

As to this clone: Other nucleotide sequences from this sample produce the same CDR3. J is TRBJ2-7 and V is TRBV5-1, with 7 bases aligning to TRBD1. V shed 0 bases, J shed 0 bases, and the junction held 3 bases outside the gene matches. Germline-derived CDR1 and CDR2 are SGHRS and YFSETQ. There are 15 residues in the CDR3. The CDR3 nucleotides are TGCGCCAGCAGCTTGGGTCCAGGGGGCTCCTACGAGCAGTACTTC. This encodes CASSLGPGGSYEQYF.

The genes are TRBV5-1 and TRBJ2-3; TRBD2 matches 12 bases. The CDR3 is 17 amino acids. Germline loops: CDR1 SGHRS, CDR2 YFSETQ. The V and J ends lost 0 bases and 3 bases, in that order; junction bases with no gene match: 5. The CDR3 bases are TGCGCCAGCAGCTTGGTTCCTAGCGGGGGGGCGACAGATACGCAGTATTTT. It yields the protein CASSLVPSGGATDTQYF. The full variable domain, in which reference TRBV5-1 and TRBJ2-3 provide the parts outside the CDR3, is KAGVTQTPRYLIKTRGQQVTLSCSPISGHRSVSWYQQTPGQGLQFLFEYFSETQRNKGNFPGRFSGRQFSNSRSEMNVSTLELGDSALYLCASSLVPSGGATDTQYFGPGTRLTVL.

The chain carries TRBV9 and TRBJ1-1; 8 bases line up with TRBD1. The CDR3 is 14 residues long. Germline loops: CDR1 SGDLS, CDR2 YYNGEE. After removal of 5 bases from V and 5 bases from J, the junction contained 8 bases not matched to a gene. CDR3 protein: CASSEGTGGTEAFF. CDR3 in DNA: TGTGCCAGCAGTGAGGGAACAGGGGGAACTGAAGCTTTCTTT.

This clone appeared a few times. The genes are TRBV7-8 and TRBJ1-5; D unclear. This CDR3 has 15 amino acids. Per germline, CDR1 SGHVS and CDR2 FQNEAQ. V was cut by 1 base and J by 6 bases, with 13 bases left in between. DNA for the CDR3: TGTGCCAGCAGCTTAGTCTCGGGAGGCGGTCAGCCCCAGCATTTT. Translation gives CASSLVSGGGQPQHF. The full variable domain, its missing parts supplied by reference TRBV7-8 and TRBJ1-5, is GAGVSQSPRYKVAKRGQDVALRCDPISGHVSLFWYQQALGQGPEFLTYFQNEAQLDKSGLPSDRFFAERPEGSVSTLKIQRTQQEDSAVYLCASSLVSGGGQPQHFGDGTRLSIL.

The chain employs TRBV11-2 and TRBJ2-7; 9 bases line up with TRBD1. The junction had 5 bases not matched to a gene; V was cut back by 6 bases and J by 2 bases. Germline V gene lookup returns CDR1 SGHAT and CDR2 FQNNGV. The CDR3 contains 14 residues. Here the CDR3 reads CASRTGTGTYEQYF. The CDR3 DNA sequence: TGTGCCAGCAGGACCGGGACAGGGACCTACGAGCAGTACTTC.

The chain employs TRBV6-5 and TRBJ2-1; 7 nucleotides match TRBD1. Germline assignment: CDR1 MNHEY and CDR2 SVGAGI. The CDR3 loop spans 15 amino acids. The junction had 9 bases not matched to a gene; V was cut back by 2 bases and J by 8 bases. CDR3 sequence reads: CASSYRDRGGDEQFF. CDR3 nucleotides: TGTGCCAGCAGTTACCGGGACAGAGGTGGGGATGAGCAGTTCTTC.

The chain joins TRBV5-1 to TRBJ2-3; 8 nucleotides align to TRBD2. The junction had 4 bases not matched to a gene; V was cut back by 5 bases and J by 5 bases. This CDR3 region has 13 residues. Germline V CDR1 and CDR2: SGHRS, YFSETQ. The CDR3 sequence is CASSSGGEDTQYF. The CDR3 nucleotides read TGCGCCAGCAGTTCCGGGGGGGAAGATACGCAGTATTTT.

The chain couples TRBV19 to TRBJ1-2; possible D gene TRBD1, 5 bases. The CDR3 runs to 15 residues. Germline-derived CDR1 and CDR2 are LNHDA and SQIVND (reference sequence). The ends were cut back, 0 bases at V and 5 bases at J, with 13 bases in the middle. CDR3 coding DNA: TGTGCCAGTAGTATAGATAGCACAGGTGGTTATGGCTACACCTTC. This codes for CASSIDSTGGYGYTF.

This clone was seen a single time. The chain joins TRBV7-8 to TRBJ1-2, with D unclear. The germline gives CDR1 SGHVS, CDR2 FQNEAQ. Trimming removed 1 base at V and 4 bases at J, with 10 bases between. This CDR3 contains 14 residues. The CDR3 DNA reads TGTGCCAGCAGCTTAGGGGAAATGGGCTATGGCTACACCTTC. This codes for CASSLGEMGYGYTF.

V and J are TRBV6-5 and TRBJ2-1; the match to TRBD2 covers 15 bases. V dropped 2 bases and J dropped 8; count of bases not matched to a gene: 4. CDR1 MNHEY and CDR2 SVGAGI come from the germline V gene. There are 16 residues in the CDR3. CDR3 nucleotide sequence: TGTGCCAGCAGTTACGCCGGACTAGCGGGGGGGTATGAGCAGTTCTTC. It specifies CASSYAGLAGGYEQFF.

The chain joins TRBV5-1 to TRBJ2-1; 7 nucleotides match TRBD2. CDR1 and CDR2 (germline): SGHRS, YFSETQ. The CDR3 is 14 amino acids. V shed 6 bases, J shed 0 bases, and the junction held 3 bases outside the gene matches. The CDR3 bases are TGCGCCAGCACTAGCGGCAGCTCCTACAATGAGCAGTTCTTC. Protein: CASTSGSSYNEQFF.

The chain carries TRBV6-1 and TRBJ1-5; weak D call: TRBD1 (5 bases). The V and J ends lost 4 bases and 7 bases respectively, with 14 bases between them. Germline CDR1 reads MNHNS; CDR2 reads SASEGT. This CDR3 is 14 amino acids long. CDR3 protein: CASSGSGAGQPQHF. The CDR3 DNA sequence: TGTGCCAGCAGTGGGTCCGGGGCAGGACAGCCCCAGCATTTT.

The CDR3 here is CASTNMQVSGNTIYF. In nucleotides, the CDR3 is TGTGCCAGTACCAATATGCAGGTCTCTGGAAACACCATATATTTT. The chain carries TRBV19 and TRBJ1-3, with no clear D. Germline V gene lookup returns CDR1 LNHDA and CDR2 SQIVND (reference sequence). The CDR3 spans 15 residues. V was pared by 7 bases and J by 0 bases, with 13 bases between. The whole variable domain, filled in from reference TRBV19 and TRBJ1-3, reads DGGITQSPKYLFRKEGQNVTLSCEQNLNHDAMYWYRQDPGQGLRLIYYSQIVNDFQKGDIAEGYSVSREKKESFPLTVTSAQKNPTAFYLCASTNMQVSGNTIYFGEGSWLTVV.

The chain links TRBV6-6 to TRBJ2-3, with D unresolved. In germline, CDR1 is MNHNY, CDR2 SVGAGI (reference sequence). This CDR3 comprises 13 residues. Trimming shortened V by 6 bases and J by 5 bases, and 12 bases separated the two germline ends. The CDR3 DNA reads TGTGCCAGCAGACGGGCCTCACGAGATACGCAGTATTTT. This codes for CASRRASRDTQYF.

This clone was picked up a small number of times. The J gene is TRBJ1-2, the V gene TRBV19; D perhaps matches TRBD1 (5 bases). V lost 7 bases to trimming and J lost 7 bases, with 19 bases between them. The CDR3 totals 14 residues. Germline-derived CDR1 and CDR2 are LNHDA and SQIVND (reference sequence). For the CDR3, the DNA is TGTGCCAGTACCCCGGGACGGAGAGAATCTGGCTACACCTTC. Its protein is CASTPGRRESGYTF. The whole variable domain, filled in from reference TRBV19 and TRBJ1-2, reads DGGITQSPKYLFRKEGQNVTLSCEQNLNHDAMYWYRQDPGQGLRLIYYSQIVNDFQKGDIAEGYSVSREKKESFPLTVTSAQKNPTAFYLCASTPGRRESGYTFGSGTRLTVV.